The 27 T cell receptor beta chains presented below share a single source sample, sequenced in a study of T cells in Graves' hyperthyroidism and ophthalmopathy. Amplification targeted TCR beta CDR3 regions from RNA transcripts. The TCR CDR3 was amplified in a first-round RT-PCR using the HTBI primer set. Using its own MiXCR run on the multiplex PCR reads, TCRdb lists one record per CDR3 protein. The repertoire holds 300,000 to 450,000 distinct CDR3 sequences, with 14% as singletons. Sequencing was carried out using blood. The source is a woman in her twenties or thirties with Graves' ophthalmopathy.

Ten or more counts support this clonotype. The chain is built from TRBV3-1 and TRBJ2-3; a possible D gene is TRBD2 (6 bases). CDR3 length equals 15 residues. Trimming removed 7 bases from V and 4 bases from J, with 18 bases in between. Germline values: CDR1 LGHDT, CDR2 YNNKEL (reference sequence). CDR3 loop: CASKAGLLAPDTQYF. For the CDR3, the DNA is TGTGCCAGCAAAGCCGGGCTACTAGCCCCAGATACGCAGTATTTT.

The chain combines TRBV6-1 with TRBJ1-2; tentatively, D is TRBD1 (5 bases). V was cut by 8 bases and J by 6 bases, with 10 bases left in between. The germline V gene has CDR1 MNHNS and CDR2 SASEGT. The length of the CDR3 is 11 residues. CDR3 protein: CASGGSDGYTF. The CDR3, as DNA: TGTGCCAGCGGGGGTTCGGATGGCTACACCTTC.

This chain links TRBV5-6 with TRBJ1-1; no firm D call. CDR1 is SGHDT and CDR2 is YYEEEE in the germline V gene. This CDR3 contains 16 residues. The V gene lost 0 bases and the J gene lost 0 bases, with 12 bases spanning the gap. CDR3 nucleotide sequence: TGTGCCAGCAGCTTGGCGCGGGTACTGATGAACACTGAAGCTTTCTTT. This gives the protein CASSLARVLMNTEAFF. Variable domain in full (rest from reference TRBV5-6 and TRBJ1-1): DAGVTQSPTHLIKTRGQQVTLRCSPKSGHDTVSWYQQALGQGPQFIFQYYEEEERQRGNFPDRFSGHQFPNYSSELNVNALLLGDSALYLCASSLARVLMNTEAFFGQGTRLTVV.

This clonotype showed up many times. The V and J genes are TRBV3-1 and TRBJ1-2; 7 nucleotides match TRBD1. Trimming at V came to 8 bases and at J to 2 bases, leaving 8 bases not matched to a gene. CDR1 and CDR2 from the germline V gene are LGHDT and YNNKEL (reference sequence). The CDR3 sequence is 14 residues long. CDR3 nucleotide sequence: TGTGCCAGCGGAACGACAGGGACCAACTATGGCTACACCTTC. Amino acid sequence: CASGTTGTNYGYTF.

As for this clonotype: Being one base from a much bigger clone, this may be a read error. The chain joins TRBV12-3 or TRBV12-4 to TRBJ2-6; 7 nucleotides align to TRBD2. The length of the CDR3 is 17 residues. V trimming: 10 bases; J trimming: 2 bases; junction bases outside the gene matches: 14. The CDR3 DNA follows: TGTGCCAACACCACGCGGGGGTCGTCAACTGGGGCCAACGTCCTGACTTTC. Its translation: CANTTRGSSTGANVLTF.

This clonotype was detected ten times or more. The CDR3 DNA sequence: TGTGCCAGTCGCAGAGGGAGCTCGAACACTGAAGCTTTCTTT. This translates into CASRRGSSNTEAFF. The chain has TRBV19 and TRBJ1-1, with D unresolved. The V gene lost 8 bases and the J gene lost 1 base, with 14 bases spanning the gap. Germline CDR1 LNHDA, CDR2 SQIVND (reference sequence). CDR3 length: 14 residues.

This clonotype was picked up a small number of times. This chain connects TRBV15 to TRBJ1-4; D remains ambiguous. Germline V CDR1 and CDR2: LNHNV, YYDKDF (reference sequence). This CDR3 contains 14 residues. V dropped 2 bases and J dropped 6 bases, with 10 bases sitting between them. The CDR3 DNA reads TGTGCCACCAGCAGAACCCGGGGTGATGAAAAACTGTTTTTT. Translating it yields CATSRTRGDEKLFF. The full variable domain, with the rest looked up from reference TRBV15 and TRBJ1-4, is DAMVIQNPRYQVTQFGKPVTLSCSQTLNHNVMYWYQQKSSQAPKLLFHYYDKDFNNEADTPDNFQSRRPNTSFCFLDIRSPGLGDTAMYLCATSRTRGDEKLFFGSGTQLSVL.

This clonotype was seen repeatedly, ten times or more. The rearrangement links TRBV12-3 or TRBV12-4 to TRBJ1-1, with a weak D call TRBD1 (6 bases). The CDR3 has 13 residues. The V end lost 6 bases, the J end lost 6 bases, and 14 bases lay between the germline ends. The CDR3 loop is CASSPGGGPEAFF. The CDR3 nucleotides read TGTGCCAGCAGCCCAGGCGGGGGCCCTGAAGCTTTCTTT.

The sample holds many counts of this clonotype. The chain employs TRBV7-8 and TRBJ1-1; D remains unclear. The germline V gene has CDR1 SGHVS and CDR2 FQNEAQ. The ends were cut back, 1 base at V and 4 bases at J, with 13 bases in the middle. CDR3 size: 15 residues. The chain's CDR3 is CASSLGPLVGTEAFF. CDR3 coding DNA: TGTGCCAGCAGCTTAGGGCCCTTGGTGGGCACTGAAGCTTTCTTT. The full variable domain, rest sourced from reference TRBV7-8 and TRBJ1-1, is GAGVSQSPRYKVAKRGQDVALRCDPISGHVSLFWYQQALGQGPEFLTYFQNEAQLDKSGLPSDRFFAERPEGSVSTLKIQRTQQEDSAVYLCASSLGPLVGTEAFFGQGTRLTVV.

At least ten counts were recorded for this clonotype. The chain combines TRBV10-3 with TRBJ2-1; the match to TRBD1 covers 7 bases. Germline lookup yields CDR1 ENHRY and CDR2 SYGVKD. V was pared by 10 bases and J by 7 bases, with 13 bases of the junction left unmatched. The CDR3 is made up of 14 amino acids. The CDR3 DNA follows: TGTGCCACACAGGGACAGTCAATAAGGAATGAGCAGTTCTTC. Encoded protein: CATQGQSIRNEQFF.

This clonotype was detected a few times. The chain combines TRBV7-8 with TRBJ2-1; 12 bases are a match to TRBD2. Unmatched junction bases numbered 4, after V lost 4 bases and J lost 0 bases. This CDR3 is 17 amino acids long. Germline V CDR1 and CDR2: SGHVS, FQNEAQ. The DNA for the CDR3 is TGTGCCAGCAGCTCCCGACTAGCGGGGGCCTCCTACAATGAGCAGTTCTTC. This sequence encodes CASSSRLAGASYNEQFF.

This clonotype was detected ten times or more. The rearrangement joins TRBV9 to TRBJ2-5; D may be TRBD2 (6 bases). Germline V CDR1 and CDR2: SGDLS, YYNGEE. Trimming removed 2 bases at V and 5 bases at J, with 19 bases between. The CDR3 loop spans 16 amino acids. The CDR3 coding sequence is TGTGCCAGCAGCGTTTTGGAGGGGAGGACTCTTGAGACCCAGTACTTC. Protein: CASSVLEGRTLETQYF.

This clonotype was seen repeatedly, ten times or more. The chain combines TRBV5-8 with TRBJ2-7; TRBD1 agrees at 11 bases. V shed 4 bases, J shed 3 bases, and the junction held 21 bases outside the gene matches. This CDR3 has 20 amino acids. Germline V gives CDR1 SGHTS, CDR2 YDEGEE. The CDR3, as DNA: TGTGCCAGCAGCCTCGTGAGGACAGGGGGCTTTAATGGTCCTCACTACGAGCAGTACTTC. It specifies CASSLVRTGGFNGPHYEQYF. Looking up the rest from reference TRBV5-8 and TRBJ2-7 gives the full variable domain: EAGVTQSPTHLIKTRGQQATLRCSPISGHTSVYWYQQALGLGLQFLLWYDEGEERNRGNFPPRFSGRQFPNYSSELNVNALELEDSALYLCASSLVRTGGFNGPHYEQYFGPGTRLTVT.

In this sample, this clonotype turned up many times. The rearrangement joins TRBV12-3 or TRBV12-4 to TRBJ2-3; 7 bases are a match to TRBD1. This CDR3 has 16 residues. With V trimmed by 2 bases and J by 4 bases, 9 bases remained unmatched. The CDR3 region is CASSLQAGDSPDTQYF. The CDR3 DNA follows: TGTGCCAGCAGTTTACAGGCAGGGGACAGCCCAGATACGCAGTATTTT.

This clonotype was observed at least ten times. J is TRBJ1-1 and V is TRBV20-1, with 12 bases fitting TRBD1. V lost 4 bases to trimming and J lost 6 bases; unmatched junction nucleotides: 9. Germline assignment: CDR1 DFQATT and CDR2 SNEGSKA (reference sequence). CDR3 length equals 15 residues. CDR3 residues: CSAIGTGGIVAEAFF. CDR3 nucleotide sequence: TGCAGTGCTATCGGGACAGGGGGCATAGTTGCTGAAGCTTTCTTT.

This clonotype was found many times. The V and J genes are TRBV18 and TRBJ1-5; D uncertain. The V gene lost 6 bases and the J gene lost 6 bases, with 18 bases spanning the gap. Germline assignment: CDR1 KGHSH and CDR2 LQKENI. CDR3 size: 15 residues. The CDR3 here is CASSREKGDSQPQHF. For the CDR3, the DNA is TGTGCCAGCTCCCGAGAGAAGGGAGATAGTCAGCCCCAGCATTTT.

The sample holds many counts of this clonotype. This chain uses TRBV6-1 with TRBJ1-1; 7 bases line up with TRBD1. The CDR3 extends over 17 amino acids. Germline lookup yields CDR1 MNHNS and CDR2 SASEGT. The V gene end was trimmed by 6 bases and the J gene end by 0 bases; junction bases not matched to a gene: 13. CDR3 region: CASRRGQATLMNTEAFF. The CDR3 bases are TGTGCCAGCAGGAGAGGACAGGCGACCCTGATGAACACTGAAGCTTTCTTT.

In its sample, this clonotype was seen many times. CDR3 sequence: CASRYGGQPQHF. The CDR3 DNA follows: TGTGCCAGTCGCTACGGGGGTCAGCCCCAGCATTTT. This chain joins TRBV12-3 or TRBV12-4 and TRBJ1-5; tentative D call: TRBD1 (5 bases). CDR3 size: 12 residues. Trimming stripped 9 bases from V and 6 bases from J, with 12 bases between.

This clonotype was counted at least ten times. V is TRBV9 and J is TRBJ2-1, with 9 positions matching TRBD2. The CDR3 sequence is 17 residues long. The V and J ends lost 0 bases and 8 bases, in that order; junction bases with no gene match: 12. Germline CDR1 is SGDLS and CDR2 is YYNGEE. CDR3 sequence (DNA): TGTGCCAGCAGCGTAGATCAGCGGGGGGTCAACGGTCATGAGCAGTTCTTC. As protein: CASSVDQRGVNGHEQFF. The full variable domain, its missing parts supplied by reference TRBV9 and TRBJ2-1, is DSGVTQTPKHLITATGQRVTLRCSPRSGDLSVYWYQQSLDQGLQFLIQYYNGEERAKGNILERFSAQQFPDLHSELNLSSLELGDSALYFCASSVDQRGVNGHEQFFGPGTRLTVL.

The sample holds many counts of this clonotype. The rearrangement uses TRBV12-3 or TRBV12-4 and TRBJ2-4; D remains unclear. There are 14 residues in the CDR3. V dropped 6 bases and J dropped 1 base, with 10 bases sitting between them. The CDR3 DNA follows: TGTGCCAGCAGCCCGTCCCAGGCCAAAAACATTCAGTACTTC. Protein: CASSPSQAKNIQYF.

This clonotype showed up many times. This chain uses TRBV18 with TRBJ1-1; tentative D call: TRBD1 (5 bases). The germline CDR1 and CDR2 sequences are KGHSH and LQKENI. The CDR3 totals 12 residues. Trimming took off 9 bases at V and 3 bases at J, with 11 bases between the two ends. CDR3 sequence reads: CASHARDTEAFF. As DNA, the CDR3 is TGTGCCAGTCACGCCAGGGACACTGAAGCTTTCTTT.

The V and J genes are TRBV2 and TRBJ1-1, with a tentative D call TRBD1 (5 bases). V was shortened by 2 bases and J by 5 bases, with 15 bases between the two germline ends. Germline CDR1 and CDR2: SNHLY and FYNNEI. This CDR3 region has 15 residues. The CDR3 DNA follows: TGTGCCAGCAGTGAAAATCGGGGCTGGAGGACTGAAGCTTTCTTT. Protein: CASSENRGWRTEAFF. The whole variable domain, filled in from reference TRBV2 and TRBJ1-1, reads EPEVTQTPSHQVTQMGQEVILRCVPISNHLYFYWYRQILGQKVEFLVSFYNNEISEKSEIFDDQFSVERPDGSNFTLKIRSTKLEDSAMYFCASSENRGWRTEAFFGQGTRLTVV.

This clonotype was seen a few times. The CDR3 is CSVSPQGEKLFF. CDR3 coding DNA: TGCAGCGTTTCTCCCCAGGGTGAAAAACTGTTTTTT. The V and J genes are TRBV29-1 and TRBJ1-4, with D tentatively TRBD1 (5 bases). V lost 5 bases to trimming and J lost 7 bases, with 11 bases between them. The CDR3 contains 12 residues. Germline V CDR1 and CDR2: SQVTM, ANQGSEA.

In its sample, this clonotype was seen many times. V is TRBV28 and J is TRBJ1-1; D might be TRBD1 (5 bases). Trimming stripped 3 bases from V and 5 bases from J, with 10 bases between. This CDR3 region has 13 residues. CDR1 is MDHEN, CDR2 SYDVKM, per germline. This chain's CDR3 is CASSFYGGTEAFF. The CDR3 DNA follows: TGTGCCAGCAGTTTTTATGGGGGAACTGAAGCTTTCTTT.

This clonotype was picked up many times. The rearrangement uses TRBV3-1 and TRBJ1-4, with TRBD1 matching over 11 bases. The CDR3 is 15 residues long. The trim removed 5 bases at V and 5 bases at J, leaving 4 bases unmatched. Germline loops: CDR1 LGHDT, CDR2 YNNKEL (reference sequence). The CDR3, as DNA: TGTGCCAGCAGCGCCCGGGACAGGGGGAATGAAAAACTGTTTTTT. This gives the protein CASSARDRGNEKLFF. Full variable domain (missing parts from reference TRBV3-1 and TRBJ1-4): DTAVSQTPKYLVTQMGNDKSIKCEQNLGHDTMYWYKQDSKKFLKIMFSYNNKELIINETVPNRFSPKSPDKAHLNLHINSLELGDSAVYFCASSARDRGNEKLFFGSGTQLSVL.

The genes are TRBV12-3 or TRBV12-4 and TRBJ2-1; a possible D gene is TRBD2 (5 bases). The CDR3 has 14 amino acids. Trimming removed 3 bases at V and 6 bases at J, with 12 bases between. The CDR3 spells CASSFPPSGNEQFF. The CDR3 nucleotides read TGTGCCAGCAGTTTCCCCCCGAGCGGCAATGAGCAGTTCTTC.

This clonotype has at least ten counts. The junction and the germline gene differ at one end; a read error may be behind it. DNA of the CDR3: TGTGCCAGCAGCCTAGCGGGGGGAACTAGCACAGATACGCAGTATTTT. It specifies CASSLAGGTSTDTQYF. The chain has TRBV7-9 and TRBJ2-3; 11 nucleotides match TRBD2. Germline CDR1 and CDR2: SEHNR and FQNEAQ (reference sequence). The length of the CDR3 is 16 residues.